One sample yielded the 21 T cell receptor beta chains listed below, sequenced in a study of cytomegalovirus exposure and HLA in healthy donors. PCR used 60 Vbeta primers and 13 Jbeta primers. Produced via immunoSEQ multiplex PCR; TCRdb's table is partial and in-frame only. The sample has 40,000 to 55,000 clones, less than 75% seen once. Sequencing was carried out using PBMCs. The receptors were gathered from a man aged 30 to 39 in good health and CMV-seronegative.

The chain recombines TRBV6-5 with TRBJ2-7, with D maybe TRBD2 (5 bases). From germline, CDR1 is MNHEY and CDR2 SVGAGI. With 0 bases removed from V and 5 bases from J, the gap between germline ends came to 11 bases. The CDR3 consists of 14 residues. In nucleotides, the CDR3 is TGTGCCAGCAGTTACTCTGGGCCGAGGGACGAGCAGTACTTC. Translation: CASSYSGPRDEQYF.

The CDR3 here is CASKESPNYGYTF. CDR3 bases: TGTGCCAGTAAGGAGTCTCCTAACTATGGCTACACCTTC. V usage is TRBV19 and J usage is TRBJ1-2, with D uncertain. The CDR3 consists of 13 residues. Trimming removed 7 bases at V and 0 bases at J, with 9 bases between. Looked up from germline, CDR1 is LNHDA and CDR2 is SQIVND (reference sequence).

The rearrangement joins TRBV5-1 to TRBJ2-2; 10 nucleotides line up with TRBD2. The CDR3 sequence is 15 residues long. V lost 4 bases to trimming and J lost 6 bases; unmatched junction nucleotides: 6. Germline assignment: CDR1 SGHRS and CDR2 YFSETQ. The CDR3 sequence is CASSQEAGGAGELFF. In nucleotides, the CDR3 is TGCGCCAGCAGCCAGGAAGCGGGAGGGGCCGGGGAGCTGTTTTTT.

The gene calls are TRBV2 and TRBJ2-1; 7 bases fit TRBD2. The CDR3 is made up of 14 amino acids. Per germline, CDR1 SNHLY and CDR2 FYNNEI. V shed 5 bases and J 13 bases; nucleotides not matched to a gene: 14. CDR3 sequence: CASSRTSFFARQFF. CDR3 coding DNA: TGTGCCAGCAGTCGGACTAGTTTTTTTGCGCGCCAGTTCTTC.

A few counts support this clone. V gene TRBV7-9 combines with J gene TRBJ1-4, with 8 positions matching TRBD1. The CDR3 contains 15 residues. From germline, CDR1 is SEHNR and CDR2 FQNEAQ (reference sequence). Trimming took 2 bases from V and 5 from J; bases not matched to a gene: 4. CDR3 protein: CASSLRTGQNEKLFF. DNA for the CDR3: TGTGCCAGCAGCTTACGGACAGGGCAAAATGAAAAACTGTTTTTT.

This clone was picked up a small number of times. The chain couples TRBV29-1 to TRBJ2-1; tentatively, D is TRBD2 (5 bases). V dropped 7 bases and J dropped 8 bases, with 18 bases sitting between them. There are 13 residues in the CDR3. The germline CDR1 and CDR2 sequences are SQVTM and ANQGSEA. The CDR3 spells CSAGVRVGDEQFF. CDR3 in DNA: TGCAGCGCAGGAGTGCGGGTGGGCGATGAGCAGTTCTTC.

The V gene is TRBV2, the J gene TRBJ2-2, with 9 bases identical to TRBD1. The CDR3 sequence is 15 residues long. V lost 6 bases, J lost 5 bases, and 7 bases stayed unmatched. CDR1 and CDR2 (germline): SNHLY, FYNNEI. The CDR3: CASRGGTGSTGELFF. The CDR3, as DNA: TGTGCCAGCAGGGGAGGGACAGGGTCGACCGGGGAGCTGTTTTTT.

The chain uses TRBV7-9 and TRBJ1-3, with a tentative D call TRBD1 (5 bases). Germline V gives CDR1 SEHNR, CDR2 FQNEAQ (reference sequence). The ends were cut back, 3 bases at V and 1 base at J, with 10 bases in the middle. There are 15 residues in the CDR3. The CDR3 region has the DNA TGTGCCAGCAGCTTGACAGACTTATCTGGAAACACCATATATTTT. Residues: CASSLTDLSGNTIYF. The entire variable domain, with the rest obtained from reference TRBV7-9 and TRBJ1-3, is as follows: DTGVSQNPRHKITKRGQNVTFRCDPISEHNRLYWYRQTLGQGPEFLTYFQNEAQLEKSRLLSDRFSAERPKGSFSTLEIQRTEQGDSAMYLCASSLTDLSGNTIYFGEGSWLTVV.

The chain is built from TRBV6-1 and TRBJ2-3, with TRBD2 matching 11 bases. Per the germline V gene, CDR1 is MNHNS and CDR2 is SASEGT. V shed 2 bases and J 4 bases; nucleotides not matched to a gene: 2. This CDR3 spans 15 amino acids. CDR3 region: CASSEIAGGSDTQYF. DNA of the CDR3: TGTGCCAGCAGTGAAATAGCGGGAGGGTCAGATACGCAGTATTTT.

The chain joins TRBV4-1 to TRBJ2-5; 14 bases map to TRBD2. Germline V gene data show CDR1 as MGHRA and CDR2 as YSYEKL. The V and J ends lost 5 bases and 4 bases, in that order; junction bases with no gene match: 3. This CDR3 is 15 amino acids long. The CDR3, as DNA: TGCGCCAGCAGCATGACTAGCGGGGGGGGAGAGACCCAGTACTTC. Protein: CASSMTSGGGETQYF.

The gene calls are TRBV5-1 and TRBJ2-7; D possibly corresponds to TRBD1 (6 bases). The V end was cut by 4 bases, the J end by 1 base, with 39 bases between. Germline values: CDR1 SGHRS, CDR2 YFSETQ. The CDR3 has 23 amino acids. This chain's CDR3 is CASSQEVVRGLLSTRGTSYEQYF. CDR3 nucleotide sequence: TGCGCCAGCAGCCAGGAAGTTGTCAGGGGTCTGCTATCAACTCGGGGAACGTCCTACGAGCAGTACTTC.

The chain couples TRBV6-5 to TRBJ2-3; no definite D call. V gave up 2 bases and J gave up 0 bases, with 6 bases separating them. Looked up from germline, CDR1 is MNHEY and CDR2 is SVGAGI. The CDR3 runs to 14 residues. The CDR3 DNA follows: TGTGCCAGCAGTTACCAGGATAGCACAGATACGCAGTATTTT. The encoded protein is CASSYQDSTDTQYF.

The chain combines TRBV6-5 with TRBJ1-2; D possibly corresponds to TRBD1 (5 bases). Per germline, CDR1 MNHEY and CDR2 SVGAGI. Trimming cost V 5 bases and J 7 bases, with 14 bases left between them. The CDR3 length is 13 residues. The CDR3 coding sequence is TGTGCCAGCAGTAGAGCCGGGGGTCCTGGCTACACCTTC. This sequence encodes CASSRAGGPGYTF.

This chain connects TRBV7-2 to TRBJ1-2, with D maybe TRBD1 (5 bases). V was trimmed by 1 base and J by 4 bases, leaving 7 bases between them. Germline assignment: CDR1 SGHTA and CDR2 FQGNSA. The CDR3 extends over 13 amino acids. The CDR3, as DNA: TGTGCCAGCAGCTTAGGCCAGGGCTATGGCTACACCTTC. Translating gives CASSLGQGYGYTF.

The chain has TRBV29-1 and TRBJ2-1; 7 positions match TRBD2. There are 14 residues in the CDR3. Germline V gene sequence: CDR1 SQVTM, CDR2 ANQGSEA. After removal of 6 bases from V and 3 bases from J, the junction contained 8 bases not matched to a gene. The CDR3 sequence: CSVLLASYYNEQFF. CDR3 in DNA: TGCAGCGTCTTACTAGCGAGTTACTACAATGAGCAGTTCTTC.

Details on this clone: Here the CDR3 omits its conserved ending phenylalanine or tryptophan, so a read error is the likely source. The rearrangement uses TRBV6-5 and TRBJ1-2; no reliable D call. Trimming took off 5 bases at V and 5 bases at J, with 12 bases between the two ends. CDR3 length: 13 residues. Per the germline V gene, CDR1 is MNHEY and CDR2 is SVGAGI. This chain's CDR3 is CASSRTAGYGYTL. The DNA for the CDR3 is TGTGCCAGCAGTCGGACGGCGGGGTATGGCTACACCCTC.

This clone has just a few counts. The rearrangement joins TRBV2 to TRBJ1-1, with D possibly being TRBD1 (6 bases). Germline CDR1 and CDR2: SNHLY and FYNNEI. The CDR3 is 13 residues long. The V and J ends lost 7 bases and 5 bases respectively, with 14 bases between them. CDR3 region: CASKAGGGTEAFF. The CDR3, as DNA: TGTGCCAGCAAGGCGGGGGGCGGAACTGAAGCTTTCTTT. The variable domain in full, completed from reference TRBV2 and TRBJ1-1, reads EPEVTQTPSHQVTQMGQEVILRCVPISNHLYFYWYRQILGQKVEFLVSFYNNEISEKSEIFDDQFSVERPDGSNFTLKIRSTKLEDSAMYFCASKAGGGTEAFFGQGTRLTVV.

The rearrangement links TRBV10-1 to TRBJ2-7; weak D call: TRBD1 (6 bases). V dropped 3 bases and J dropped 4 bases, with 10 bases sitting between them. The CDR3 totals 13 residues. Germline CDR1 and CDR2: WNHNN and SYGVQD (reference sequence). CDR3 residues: CASSDPDSYEQYF. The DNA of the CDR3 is TGCGCCAGCAGTGACCCGGACAGTTACGAGCAGTACTTC.

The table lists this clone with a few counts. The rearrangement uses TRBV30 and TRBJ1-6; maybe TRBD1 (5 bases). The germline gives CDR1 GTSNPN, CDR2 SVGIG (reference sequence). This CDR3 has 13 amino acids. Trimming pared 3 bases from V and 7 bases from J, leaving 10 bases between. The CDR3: CAWRSGRNSPLHF. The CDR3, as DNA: TGTGCCTGGAGATCAGGGAGGAATTCACCCCTCCACTTT.

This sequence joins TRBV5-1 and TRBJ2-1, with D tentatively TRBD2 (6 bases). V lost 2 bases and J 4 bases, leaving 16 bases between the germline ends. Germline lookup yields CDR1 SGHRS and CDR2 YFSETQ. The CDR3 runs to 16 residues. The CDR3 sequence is CASSLVSGSGYNEQFF. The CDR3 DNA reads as TGCGCCAGCAGCTTAGTATCCGGGAGCGGTTACAATGAGCAGTTCTTC.

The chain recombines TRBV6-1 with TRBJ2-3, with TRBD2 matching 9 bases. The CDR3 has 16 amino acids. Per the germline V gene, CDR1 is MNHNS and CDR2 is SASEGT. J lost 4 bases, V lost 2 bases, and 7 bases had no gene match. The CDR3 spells CASSEIWAGGSDTQYF. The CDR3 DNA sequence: TGTGCCAGCAGTGAAATATGGGCGGGAGGGTCAGATACGCAGTATTTT.